The 19 T cell receptor beta chains below come from one sample, sequenced in a study of T cells in Graves' hyperthyroidism and ophthalmopathy. The investigators amplified TCR beta CDR3 regions from RNA transcripts. HTBI primers were employed in a first-round RT-PCR of the TCR CDR3. One entry per CDR3 protein results from TCRdb running MiXCR on the multiplex PCR reads. This sample has around 500,000 distinct CDR3 sequences; 15% to 20% occur once, and the top ten carry around 32%. The sample consisted of blood. These receptors were taken from a woman aged 25 to 45 with Graves' ophthalmopathy.

The V call is TRBV19, the J call TRBJ1-4; D is unresolved. Trimming took off 7 bases at V and 10 bases at J, with 13 bases between the two ends. Germline V gives CDR1 LNHDA, CDR2 SQIVND (reference sequence). This CDR3 has 12 residues. The CDR3 DNA reads TGTGCCAGTAAAGGGCCCCATGGAAAACTGTTTTTT. Amino acids: CASKGPHGKLFF.

This clonotype was seen many times. V gene TRBV28 combines with J gene TRBJ1-5; unclear D gene. The length of the CDR3 is 14 residues. Germline CDR1 and CDR2: MDHEN and SYDVKM. Trimming cost V 3 bases and J 5 bases, with 11 bases left between them. DNA of the CDR3: TGTGCCAGCAGTTTCCCACAAGGGCATCAGCCCCAGCATTTT. It translates to CASSFPQGHQPQHF.

This clonotype came up many times. The chain uses TRBV20-1 and TRBJ2-3, with 10 bases matching TRBD2. This CDR3 spans 15 amino acids. V lost 3 bases to trimming and J lost 5 bases; unmatched junction nucleotides: 8. Per germline, CDR1 DFQATT and CDR2 SNEGSKA (reference sequence). This CDR3 is CSARATSGSIDTQYF. The CDR3 region has the DNA TGCAGTGCTAGGGCGACTAGCGGGTCGATAGATACGCAGTATTTT.

At least ten counts were recorded for this clonotype. J is TRBJ2-7 and V is TRBV11-2, with 8 positions matching TRBD2. The CDR3 length is 14 residues. Germline CDR1 SGHAT, CDR2 FQNNGV. J gave up 5 bases and V 3 bases, and 6 bases lay outside the gene matches. CDR3 coding DNA: TGTGCCAGCAGCTTCCAGCGGGAGAATCACGAGCAGTACTTC. Encoded protein: CASSFQRENHEQYF. The variable domain in full, with the rest retrieved from reference TRBV11-2 and TRBJ2-7, is EAGVAQSPRYKIIEKRQSVAFWCNPISGHATLYWYQQILGQGPKLLIQFQNNGVVDDSQLPKDRFSAERLKGVDSTLKIQPAKLEDSAVYLCASSFQRENHEQYFGPGTRLTVT.

This clonotype was seen just once. This sequence joins TRBV27 and TRBJ1-2; the match to TRBD1 covers 11 bases. This CDR3 spans 15 amino acids. Germline-derived CDR1 and CDR2 are MNHEY and SMNVEV (reference sequence). V lost 6 bases, J lost 6 bases, and 9 bases stayed unmatched. CDR3 loop: CASRTRTGGDNGYTF. In DNA form, the CDR3 reads TGTGCCAGCAGAACGCGGACAGGGGGCGATAATGGCTACACCTTC.

This clonotype was seen ten or more times. The CDR3 DNA reads as TGTGCCAGCAGTGAATGGGTCGGGCCGTCCTACAATGAGCAGTTCTTC. Amino acid sequence: CASSEWVGPSYNEQFF. The chain links TRBV2 to TRBJ2-1; D unclear. Per germline, CDR1 SNHLY and CDR2 FYNNEI. The CDR3 is 16 residues long. V was trimmed by 2 bases and J by 1 base, leaving 12 bases between them.

In this sample, this clonotype turned up a few times. V and J are TRBV5-1 and TRBJ2-5, with D perhaps TRBD1 (5 bases). Germline CDR1 is SGHRS and CDR2 is YFSETQ. V was shortened by 1 base and J by 2 bases, with 9 bases between the two germline ends. The CDR3 length is 14 residues. The CDR3 protein is CASSLWTPQETQYF. CDR3 nucleotide sequence: TGCGCCAGCAGCTTGTGGACACCTCAAGAGACCCAGTACTTC.

The genes are TRBV27 and TRBJ2-5; TRBD2 aligns across 12 bases. CDR3 length: 15 residues. Per germline, CDR1 MNHEY and CDR2 SMNVEV (reference sequence). V trimming: 5 bases; J trimming: 5 bases; junction bases outside the gene matches: 6. CDR3 nucleotides: TGTGCCAGCAGTCCCCTAGCGGGAGGGTTTGAGACCCAGTACTTC. It specifies CASSPLAGGFETQYF.

Concerning this clonotype itself: A read error may be the cause here, since a much bigger clone is one base away. The rearrangement links TRBV6-2 or TRBV6-3 to TRBJ1-1; D is possibly TRBD1 (6 bases). Per the germline V gene, CDR1 is MNHEY and CDR2 is SVGEGT. The CDR3 has 17 amino acids. V lost 0 bases to trimming and J lost 1 base, with 15 bases between them. The CDR3 DNA reads TGTGCCAGCAGTTACTCGCCAGGGGCGGGATGGAACACTGAAGCTTTCTTT. Amino acids: CASSYSPGAGWNTEAFF.

V and J are TRBV7-8 and TRBJ2-7; a possible D gene is TRBD2 (5 bases). Germline lookup yields CDR1 SGHVS and CDR2 FQNEAQ. The CDR3 spans 13 residues. V was trimmed by 5 bases and J by 2 bases, leaving 10 bases between them. CDR3 residues: CASSGSRPYEQYF. The CDR3 bases are TGTGCCAGCAGCGGGAGCCGCCCCTACGAGCAGTACTTC.

This clonotype was detected a few times. The V and J genes are TRBV10-1 and TRBJ2-5; no reliable D call. This CDR3 has 11 amino acids. Trimming removed 3 bases from V and 13 bases from J, with 12 bases in between. Germline V gives CDR1 WNHNN, CDR2 SYGVQD (reference sequence). The CDR3 sequence is CASSDVSASYF. The CDR3 region has the DNA TGCGCCAGCAGTGATGTCAGCGCTTCGTACTTC.

This clonotype has ten or more counts. This sequence joins TRBV20-1 and TRBJ1-6; D gene unclear. From germline, CDR1 is DFQATT and CDR2 SNEGSKA (reference sequence). Trimming cost V 0 bases and J 10 bases, with 13 bases left between them. CDR3 length: 14 residues. As DNA, the CDR3 is TGCAGTGCTAGAGAGGGGTTGGGTAGATCACCCCTCCACTTT. Translating gives CSAREGLGRSPLHF.

The chain employs TRBV20-1 and TRBJ1-4; D remains unclear. Germline-derived CDR1 and CDR2 are DFQATT and SNEGSKA (reference sequence). Between the trimmed V and J ends, which lost 5 bases and 8 bases, there was a span of 9 bases. The CDR3 has 11 amino acids. The CDR3 sequence: CSALVVEKLFF. The CDR3 coding sequence is TGCAGTGCTTTGGTAGTGGAAAAACTGTTTTTT.

This clonotype was observed at least ten times. The chain uses TRBV2 and TRBJ2-1, with 11 bases lining up with TRBD2. CDR1 and CDR2 (germline): SNHLY, FYNNEI. CDR3 length equals 14 residues. Unmatched junction bases numbered 3, after V lost 6 bases and J lost 5 bases. The CDR3 DNA follows: TGTGCCAGCAGGGGGACTAGCGGTAACAATGAGCAGTTCTTC. Translating gives CASRGTSGNNEQFF.

This clonotype showed up many times. The CDR3 is CASSFIQGVDTQYF. As DNA, the CDR3 is TGTGCCAGCAGTTTTATACAGGGGGTAGATACGCAGTATTTT. The V gene is TRBV12-3 or TRBV12-4, the J gene TRBJ2-3, with 8 bases lining up with TRBD1. The CDR3 spans 14 residues. J was trimmed by 5 bases and V by 3 bases; bases with no gene match: 4.

This clonotype was detected only a few times. V is TRBV18 and J is TRBJ2-7; D gene unclear. The CDR3 spans 16 residues. V was trimmed by 3 bases and J by 6 bases, leaving 21 bases between them. Germline V gives CDR1 KGHSH, CDR2 LQKENI. CDR3 protein: CASSPPGQVAGLEQYF. The CDR3 bases are TGTGCCAGCTCACCCCCAGGTCAGGTTGCCGGTCTCGAGCAGTACTTC.

This clonotype was observed many times. The V gene is TRBV28, the J gene TRBJ2-1, with D unclear. V was trimmed by 6 bases and J by 2 bases, leaving 14 bases between them. CDR1 is MDHEN, CDR2 SYDVKM, per germline. CDR3 size: 15 residues. The CDR3 protein is CASSLSSQTYNEQFF. CDR3 nucleotide sequence: TGTGCCAGCAGCCTGTCCTCTCAAACCTACAATGAGCAGTTCTTC.

This clonotype was recorded a few times. The chain joins TRBV13 to TRBJ2-5, with 10 positions matching TRBD1. Germline V lookup: CDR1 PRHDT, CDR2 FYEKMQ (reference sequence). This CDR3 spans 18 amino acids. V lost 2 bases to trimming and J lost 1 base; unmatched junction nucleotides: 10. CDR3 sequence reads: CASSLNRQGALSQETQYF. In nucleotides, the CDR3 is TGTGCCAGCAGCTTAAATAGACAGGGGGCTTTAAGCCAAGAGACCCAGTACTTC.

The chain combines TRBV29-1 with TRBJ1-2, with 8 bases that match TRBD1. The V gene end was trimmed by 5 bases and the J gene end by 6 bases; junction bases not matched to a gene: 11. The CDR3 contains 14 residues. Germline V gives CDR1 SQVTM, CDR2 ANQGSEA. CDR3 nucleotides: TGCAGCGTTTACACCACAGGGGGAGTGAATGGCTACACCTTC. The encoded protein is CSVYTTGGVNGYTF.